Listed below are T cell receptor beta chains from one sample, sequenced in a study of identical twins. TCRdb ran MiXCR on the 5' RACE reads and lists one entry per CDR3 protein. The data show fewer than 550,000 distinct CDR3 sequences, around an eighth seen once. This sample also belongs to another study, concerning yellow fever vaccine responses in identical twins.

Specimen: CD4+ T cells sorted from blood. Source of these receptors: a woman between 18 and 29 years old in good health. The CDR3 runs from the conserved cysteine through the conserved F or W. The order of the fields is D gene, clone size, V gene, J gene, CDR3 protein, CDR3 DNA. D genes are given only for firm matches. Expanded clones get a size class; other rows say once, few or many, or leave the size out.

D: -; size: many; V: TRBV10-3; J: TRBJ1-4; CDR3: CAISESQGEILFF; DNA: TGTGCCATCAGTGAGTCACAAGGGGAGATACTGTTTTTT
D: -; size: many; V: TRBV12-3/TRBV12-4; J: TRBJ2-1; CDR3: CASINLPSSGEQFF; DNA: TGTGCCAGCATTAATCTTCCCAGTTCAGGCGAGCAGTTCTTC
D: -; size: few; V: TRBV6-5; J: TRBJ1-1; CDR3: CASSYIGQEAFF; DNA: TGTGCCAGCAGTTACATAGGACAGGAAGCTTTCTTT
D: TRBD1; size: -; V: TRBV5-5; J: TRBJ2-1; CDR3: CASSLVRTGGSSYNEQFF; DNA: TGTGCCAGCAGCTTGGTGAGGACAGGGGGAAGCTCCTACAATGAGCAGTTCTTC
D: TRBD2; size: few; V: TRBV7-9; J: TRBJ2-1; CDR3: CASSSGLAGVDEQFF; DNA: TGTGCCAGCAGCTCGGGACTAGCGGGAGTTGATGAGCAGTTCTTC
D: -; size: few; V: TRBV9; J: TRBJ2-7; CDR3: CASSPTVTSVGYEQYF; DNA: TGTGCCAGCAGCCCCACGGTGACTAGTGTTGGGTACGAGCAGTACTTC
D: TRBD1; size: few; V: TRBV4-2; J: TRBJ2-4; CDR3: CASSQGPGQSKNIQYF; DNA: TGTGCCAGCAGCCAGGGACCGGGACAGTCCAAAAACATTCAGTACTTC
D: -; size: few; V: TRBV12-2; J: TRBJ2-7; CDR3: CASRLKVQGSYEQYF; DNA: TGTGCAAGTCGCTTAAAGGTCCAGGGGAGCTACGAGCAGTACTTC
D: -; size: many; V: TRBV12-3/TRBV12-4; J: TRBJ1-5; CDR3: CASSSSGGPYQPQHF; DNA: TGTGCCAGCAGTTCCTCCGGGGGACCCTATCAGCCCCAGCATTTT
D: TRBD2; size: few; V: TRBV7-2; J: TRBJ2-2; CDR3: CASSRRLARITGELFF; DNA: TGTGCCAGCAGCCGTAGACTAGCGAGGATCACCGGGGAGCTGTTTTTT
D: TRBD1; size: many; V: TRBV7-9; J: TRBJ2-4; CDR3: CASSGSGTGQNIQYF; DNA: TGTGCCAGCAGCGGCAGTGGGACAGGGCAAAACATTCAGTACTTC
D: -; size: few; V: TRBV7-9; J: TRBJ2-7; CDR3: CASSPFRGDEQYF; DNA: TGTGCCAGCAGCCCCTTTCGTGGGGACGAGCAGTACTTC
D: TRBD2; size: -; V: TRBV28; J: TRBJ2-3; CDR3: CASSLGGRGNTQYF; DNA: TGTGCCAGCAGTTTGGGCGGGAGAGGAAATACGCAGTATTTT
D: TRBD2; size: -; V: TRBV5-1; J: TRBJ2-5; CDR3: CASRDGLGQETQYF; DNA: TGCGCCAGCAGGGACGGACTAGGGCAAGAGACCCAGTACTTC
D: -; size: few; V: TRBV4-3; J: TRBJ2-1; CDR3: CASSQDYSNEQFF; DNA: TGCGCCAGCAGCCAAGATTATAGCAATGAGCAGTTCTTC
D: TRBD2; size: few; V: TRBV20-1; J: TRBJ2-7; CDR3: CSARDQTSANYEQYF; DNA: TGCAGTGCTAGAGACCAGACTAGCGCAAACTACGAGCAGTACTTC
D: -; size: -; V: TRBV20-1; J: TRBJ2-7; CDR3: CSARASASSYEQYF; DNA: TGCAGTGCTAGAGCCTCGGCATCCTCCTACGAGCAGTACTTC
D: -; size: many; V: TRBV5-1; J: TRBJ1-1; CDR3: CASSFASWQPNTEAFF; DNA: TGCGCCAGCAGCTTTGCATCGTGGCAGCCTAACACTGAAGCTTTCTTT
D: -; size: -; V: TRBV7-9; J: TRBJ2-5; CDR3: CASSLEAIGTQYF; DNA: TGTGCCAGCAGCTTAGAGGCTATAGGGACCCAGTACTTC
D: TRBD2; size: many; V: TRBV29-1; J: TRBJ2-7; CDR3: CSVLKPGTSAYEQYF; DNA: TGCAGCGTCCTAAAGCCCGGGACTAGTGCCTACGAGCAGTACTTC
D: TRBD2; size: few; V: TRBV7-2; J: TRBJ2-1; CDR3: CASRLAGGGSYNEQFF; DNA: TGTGCCAGCCGTCTAGCGGGAGGAGGCTCCTACAATGAGCAGTTCTTC
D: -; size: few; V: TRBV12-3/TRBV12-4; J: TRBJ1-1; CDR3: CASSLVSLSNTEAFF; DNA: TGTGCCAGCAGTTTAGTTAGTCTGTCGAACACTGAAGCTTTCTTT
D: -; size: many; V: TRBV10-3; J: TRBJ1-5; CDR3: CAIQQDYNQPQHF; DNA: TGTGCCATCCAACAGGACTACAATCAGCCCCAGCATTTT
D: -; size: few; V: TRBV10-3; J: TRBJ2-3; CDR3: CAISESIGSSTDTQYF; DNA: TGTGCCATCAGTGAGTCTATCGGATCTAGCACAGATACGCAGTATTTT
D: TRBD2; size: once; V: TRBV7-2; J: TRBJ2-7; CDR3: CASSPSGKGSEQYF; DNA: TGTGCCAGCAGCCCCAGCGGGAAGGGAAGCGAGCAGTACTTC
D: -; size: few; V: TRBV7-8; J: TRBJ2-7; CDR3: CASSPRPGVYEQYF; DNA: TGTGCCAGCAGCCCTAGGCCTGGGGTTTACGAGCAGTACTTC
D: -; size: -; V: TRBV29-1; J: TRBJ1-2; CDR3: CSVSGTKELYGYTF; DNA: TGCAGCGTTTCTGGGACCAAAGAGCTCTATGGCTACACCTTC
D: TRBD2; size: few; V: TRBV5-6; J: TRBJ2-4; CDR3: CASSLAGGPSGIQYF; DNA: TGTGCCAGCAGCCTAGCGGGAGGGCCCTCGGGCATTCAGTACTTC
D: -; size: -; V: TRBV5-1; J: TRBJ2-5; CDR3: CASMNGGGLQETQYF; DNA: TGCGCCAGCATGAACGGTGGAGGGTTACAAGAGACCCAGTACTTC
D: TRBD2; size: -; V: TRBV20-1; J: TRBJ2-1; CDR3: CSAPILLAFHNEQFF; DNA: TGCAGTGCTCCGATCTTACTAGCGTTTCACAATGAGCAGTTCTTC
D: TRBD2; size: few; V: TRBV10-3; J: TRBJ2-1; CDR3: CAISPARTSGRAFVNEQFF; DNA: TGTGCCATCAGCCCGGCCCGGACTAGCGGGAGGGCCTTTGTCAATGAGCAGTTCTTC
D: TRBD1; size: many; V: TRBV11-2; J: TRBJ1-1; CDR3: CASSRTAGQKNTEAFF; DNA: TGTGCCAGCAGCCGAACGGCGGGACAGAAGAACACTGAAGCTTTCTTT
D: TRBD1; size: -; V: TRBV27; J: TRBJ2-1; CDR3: CASSLGDRSLNEQFF; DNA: TGTGCCAGCAGTCTAGGGGACAGGTCACTCAATGAGCAGTTCTTC
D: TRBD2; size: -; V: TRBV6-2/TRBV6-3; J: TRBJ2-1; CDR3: CASSLGTSGSRDEQFF; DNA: TGTGCCAGCAGCCTCGGGACTAGCGGGAGCAGAGATGAGCAGTTCTTC
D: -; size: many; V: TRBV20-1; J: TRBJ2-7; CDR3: CSASQQALSSYEQYF; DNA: TGCAGTGCTAGTCAACAGGCCTTGAGCTCCTACGAGCAGTACTTC
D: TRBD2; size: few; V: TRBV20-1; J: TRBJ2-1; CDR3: CSAASGRASNEQFF; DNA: TGCAGTGCAGCGAGCGGGAGGGCCAGTAATGAGCAGTTCTTC
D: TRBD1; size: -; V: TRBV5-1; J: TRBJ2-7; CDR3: CASSTPTGASYEQYF; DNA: TGCGCCAGCAGTACCCCGACAGGGGCTTCCTACGAGCAGTACTTC
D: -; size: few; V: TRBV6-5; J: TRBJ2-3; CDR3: CASSYLPQGTTDTQYF; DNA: TGTGCCAGCAGTTACCTCCCGCAGGGTACCACAGATACGCAGTATTTT
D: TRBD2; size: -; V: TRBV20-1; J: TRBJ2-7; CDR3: CSARVSGVEQQYF; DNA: TGCAGTGCTAGAGTCAGCGGGGTGGAGCAGCAGTACTTC
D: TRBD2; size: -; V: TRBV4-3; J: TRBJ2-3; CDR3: CASSHGTSGSTDTQYF; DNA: TGCGCCAGCAGCCACGGGACTAGCGGAAGCACAGATACGCAGTATTTT
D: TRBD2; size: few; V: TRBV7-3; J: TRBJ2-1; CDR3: CASSTNKVVAGGPDEQFF; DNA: TGTGCCAGCAGCACTAATAAGGTGGTAGCGGGGGGGCCCGATGAGCAGTTCTTC
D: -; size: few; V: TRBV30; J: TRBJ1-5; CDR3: CAWSPPQGQPQHF; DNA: TGTGCCTGGAGTCCCCCCCAGGGTCAGCCCCAGCATTTT
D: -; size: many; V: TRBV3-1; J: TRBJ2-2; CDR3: CASSRHRTLNTGELFF; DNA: TGTGCCAGCAGCCGCCATCGGACCCTCAACACCGGGGAGCTGTTTTTT
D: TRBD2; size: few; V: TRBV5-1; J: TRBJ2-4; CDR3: CASSPYPSGGVENIQYF; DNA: TGCGCCAGCAGCCCGTACCCTAGCGGAGGGGTTGAAAACATTCAGTACTTC
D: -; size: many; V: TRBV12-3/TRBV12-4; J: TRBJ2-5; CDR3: CASSLLGAQETQYF; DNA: TGTGCCAGCAGTCTTTTGGGGGCCCAAGAGACCCAGTACTTC